The 30 T cell receptor beta chains reported below all come from one sample, sequenced in a study of T cell responses to AZD1222 COVID-19 vaccine. The assay was immunoSEQ multiplex PCR, and TCRdb's table has in-frame clones only and misses some. Altogether 150,000 to 250,000 clones are present, just over 90% being singletons, with the ten largest covering around 3.5%. Sequenced here: peripheral blood, sampled 28 days after the second AZD1222 dose. The receptors stem from an adult who received the AZD1222 COVID-19 vaccine.

This chain links TRBV7-2 with TRBJ1-5; no definite D call. Per the germline V gene, CDR1 is SGHTA and CDR2 is FQGNSA. The CDR3 extends over 16 amino acids. The V end was cut by 1 base, the J end by 0 bases, with 10 bases between. CDR3: CASSLGGPYSNQPQHF. The DNA of the CDR3 is TGTGCCAGCAGCTTAGGAGGCCCCTATAGCAATCAGCCCCAGCATTTT.

The genes are TRBV6-5 and TRBJ1-6, with D tentatively TRBD1 (6 bases). The CDR3 loop spans 15 amino acids. In germline, CDR1 is MNHEY, CDR2 SVGAGI. V was pared by 5 bases and J by 5 bases, with 13 bases between. Here the CDR3 reads CASSQDSVNNSPLHF. The CDR3 DNA sequence: TGTGCCAGCAGTCAGGACAGTGTAAATAATTCACCCCTCCACTTT.

V usage is TRBV7-3 and J usage is TRBJ2-2; 7 bases match TRBD2. Losses at the gene ends were 3 bases for V and 6 bases for J; bases not matched to a gene: 4. In germline, CDR1 is SGHTA, CDR2 FQGTGA. The CDR3 totals 14 residues. The CDR3 loop is CASSLRGGSGELFF. The CDR3 region has the DNA TGTGCCAGCAGCTTGCGGGGAGGGTCCGGGGAGCTGTTTTTT.

J is TRBJ2-7 and V is TRBV3-1 (or the pseudogene TRBV3-2); 7 bases line up with TRBD2. V lost 1 base to trimming and J lost 7 bases; unmatched junction nucleotides: 7. The CDR3 totals 14 residues. CDR1 is LGHDT, CDR2 YNNKEL, per germline (reference sequence). CDR3 sequence: CASSQAGLVHEQYF. DNA for the CDR3: TGTGCCAGCAGCCAAGCAGGACTAGTTCATGAGCAGTACTTC.

This clone was observed a single time. The same CDR3 is also encoded by other DNA sequences in this sample. This rearrangement joins TRBV28 to TRBJ1-2; maybe TRBD1 (5 bases). Trimming pared 6 bases from V and 2 bases from J, leaving 10 bases between. The CDR3 is 13 residues long. CDR1 is MDHEN, CDR2 SYDVKM, per germline. This CDR3 is CASSLGGNYGYTF. The CDR3 DNA reads TGTGCCAGCAGCCTGGGGGGGAACTATGGCTACACCTTC.

This clone was picked up one time. This chain uses TRBV6-5 with TRBJ2-1; 11 bases fit TRBD1. V gave up 7 bases and J gave up 6 bases; unmatched junction bases: 8. Germline loops: CDR1 MNHEY, CDR2 SVGAGI. This CDR3 is 15 amino acids long. In DNA form, the CDR3 reads TGTGCCAGCATGAGGGGGACAGGGGGTTTCAATGAGCAGTTCTTC. The encoded protein is CASMRGTGGFNEQFF.

This clone showed up just once. The chain couples TRBV11-3 to TRBJ2-5, with a possible D match to TRBD1 (5 bases). The CDR3 length is 14 residues. Germline CDR1 SGHNT, CDR2 YENEEA. V dropped 5 bases and J dropped 1 base, with 11 bases sitting between them. CDR3 loop: CASSPPGRQETQYF. CDR3 DNA: TGTGCCAGCAGCCCCCCAGGGCGCCAAGAGACCCAGTACTTC. Full variable domain (rest looked up from reference TRBV11-3 and TRBJ2-5): EAGVVQSPRYKIIEKKQPVAFWCNPISGHNTLYWYLQNLGQGPELLIRYENEEAVDDSQLPKDRFSAERLKGVDSTLKIQPAELGDSAVYLCASSPPGRQETQYFGPGTRLLVL.

A single count supports this clone. The gene calls are TRBV6-1 and TRBJ2-2; TRBD2 matches at 16 bases. V lost 3 bases, J lost 7 bases, and 11 bases stayed unmatched. Per the germline V gene, CDR1 is MNHNS and CDR2 is SASEGT. The length of the CDR3 is 19 residues. The CDR3 nucleotides are TGTGCCAGCAGTGACAAGTTCGGGACTAGCGGGAGGGGTGGCGGGGAGCTGTTTTTT. Translation: CASSDKFGTSGRGGGELFF.

The chain couples TRBV5-1 to TRBJ1-3; no definite D call. V lost 0 bases to trimming and J lost 3 bases, with 13 bases between them. CDR1 is SGHRS and CDR2 is YFSETQ in the germline V gene. This CDR3 contains 16 residues. CDR3 amino acids: CASSLAGQSYGNTIYF. Written as DNA, the CDR3 is TGCGCCAGCAGCTTGGCCGGGCAGTCTTATGGAAACACCATATATTTT.

The chain employs TRBV5-4 and TRBJ2-1, with D tentatively TRBD1 or TRBD2 (6 bases each). The CDR3 consists of 16 residues. Germline CDR1 SGHNT, CDR2 YYREEE (reference sequence). Trimming left V 6 bases short and J 6 bases short, with 22 bases between. In DNA, the CDR3 is TGTGCCAGCAACCCCTACCCCCGAGGGGGGTCCAATGAGCAGTTCTTC. The encoded protein is CASNPYPRGGSNEQFF.

The chain carries TRBV5-4 and TRBJ2-7; TRBD2 agrees at 9 bases. Trimming took 4 bases from V and 10 from J; bases not matched to a gene: 15. Germline V gene lookup returns CDR1 SGHNT and CDR2 YYREEE (reference sequence). This CDR3 has 15 residues. The CDR3 spells CASSNFGGRASLQYF. CDR3 coding DNA: TGTGCCAGCAGCAACTTTGGCGGGAGGGCCTCTCTTCAGTACTTC.

The chain's CDR3 is CAWSVAGAASGYTF. DNA for the CDR3: TGTGCCTGGAGTGTAGCCGGGGCTGCGAGCGGCTACACCTTC. This chain connects TRBV30 to TRBJ1-2, with D possibly TRBD1 on 5 matching bases. Germline lookup yields CDR1 GTSNPN and CDR2 SVGIG (reference sequence). V was trimmed by 0 bases and J by 8 bases, leaving 16 bases between them. The CDR3 loop spans 14 amino acids. Supplemented by reference TRBV30 and TRBJ1-2, the full variable domain reads SQTIHQWPATLVQPVGSPLSLECTVEGTSNPNLYWYRQAAGRGLQLLFYSVGIGQISSEVPQNLSASRPQDRQFILSSKKLLLSDSGFYLCAWSVAGAASGYTFGSGTRLTVV.

The rearrangement links TRBV19 to TRBJ1-5, with D tentatively TRBD1 (6 bases). Germline assignment: CDR1 LNHDA and CDR2 SQIVND (reference sequence). The V and J ends lost 7 bases and 0 bases respectively, with 19 bases between them. There are 17 residues in the CDR3. CDR3 nucleotide sequence: TGTGCCAGTACCCCCGGACAGAGTTTCTATAGCAATCAGCCCCAGCATTTT. Protein: CASTPGQSFYSNQPQHF.

This clone has a single count. This chain connects TRBV7-9 to TRBJ2-2; D is ambiguous. The germline V gene has CDR1 SEHNR and CDR2 FQNEAQ (reference sequence). The CDR3 runs 14 residues. Trimming stripped 5 bases from V and 0 bases from J, with 7 bases between. CDR3 nucleotides: TGTGCCAGCAGCCCCCCATCGAACACCGGGGAGCTGTTTTTT. This codes for CASSPPSNTGELFF.

The chain employs TRBV19 and TRBJ1-5; D unclear. Germline assignment: CDR1 LNHDA and CDR2 SQIVND (reference sequence). CDR3 length: 15 amino acids. Trimming removed 5 bases from V and 0 bases from J, with 11 bases in between. CDR3 in amino acids: CASSRGSNSNQPQHF. The CDR3 nucleotides read TGTGCCAGTAGTCGAGGGTCAAATAGCAATCAGCCCCAGCATTTT.

The chain has TRBV7-9 and TRBJ2-3; D uncertain. The ends were cut back, 5 bases at V and 1 base at J, with 16 bases in the middle. Germline assignment: CDR1 SEHNR and CDR2 FQNEAQ (reference sequence). The CDR3 length is 16 residues. Here the CDR3 DNA reads TGTGCCAGCAGCCACGGATATGCCGCAGGCACAGATACGCAGTATTTT. Its protein product is CASSHGYAAGTDTQYF. Variable domain in full (rest from reference TRBV7-9 and TRBJ2-3): DTGVSQNPRHKITKRGQNVTFRCDPISEHNRLYWYRQTLGQGPEFLTYFQNEAQLEKSRLLSDRFSAERPKGSFSTLEIQRTEQGDSAMYLCASSHGYAAGTDTQYFGPGTRLTVL.

A word on this clone: The sample holds other DNA sequences that translate to the same CDR3. The genes are TRBV18 and TRBJ1-1; no firm D call. The CDR3 is made up of 14 amino acids. The germline V gene encodes CDR1 KGHSH and CDR2 LQKENI. The V end was cut by 6 bases, the J end by 1 base, with 12 bases between. CDR3 protein: CASSPLGGNTEAFF. CDR3 DNA sequence: TGTGCCAGCTCCCCCCTAGGAGGGAACACTGAAGCTTTCTTT. Full variable domain (outside the CDR3, taken from reference TRBV18 and TRBJ1-1): NAGVMQNPRHLVRRRGQEARLRCSPMKGHSHVYWYRQLPEEGLKFMVYLQKENIIDESGMPKERFSAEFPKEGPSILRIQQVVRGDSAAYFCASSPLGGNTEAFFGQGTRLTVV.

Comments on this clone: Other DNA sequences in this specimen translate into the identical CDR3. The chain uses TRBV24-1 and TRBJ1-1; 7 bases align to TRBD1. Per the germline V gene, CDR1 is KGHDR and CDR2 is SFDVKD. There are 13 residues in the CDR3. Germline trimming cut 4 bases from V and 6 bases from J; bases unmatched to any gene: 4. Here the CDR3 DNA reads TGTGCCACCAGTGACCCCGACAGGGCTGAAGCTTTCTTT. Protein sequence: CATSDPDRAEAFF.

The chain links TRBV6-5 to TRBJ1-2, with TRBD1 identical over 9 bases. Per the germline V gene, CDR1 is MNHEY and CDR2 is SVGAGI. V dropped 0 bases and J dropped 8; count of bases not matched to a gene: 1. The CDR3 covers 13 residues. The CDR3: CASSYSGTGGYTF. CDR3 DNA: TGTGCCAGCAGTTACTCCGGGACAGGGGGCTACACCTTC.

Note on this clone: One junction end does not reproduce the germline sequence, and a read error may be involved. The V call is TRBV19, the J call TRBJ1-2, with D maybe TRBD1 (5 bases). Per the germline V gene, CDR1 is LNHDA and CDR2 is SQIVND (reference sequence). This CDR3 is built from 14 residues. The CDR3 loop reads CASSIDRWGLDTFF. The CDR3 bases are TGTGCCAGTAGTATAGACAGGTGGGGCTTGGACACTTTCTTC.

This chain joins TRBV19 and TRBJ2-2, with D tentatively TRBD1 or TRBD2 (6 bases each). CDR1 and CDR2 (germline): LNHDA, SQIVND (reference sequence). The CDR3 has 16 amino acids. V was trimmed by 6 bases and J by 3 bases, leaving 17 bases between them. The CDR3 bases are TGTGCCAGTAGAGAATGGGGGCGCGGGGACACCGGGGAGCTGTTTTTT. It yields the protein CASREWGRGDTGELFF.

Comments on this clone: Other DNA sequences in the sample encode the same CDR3. The genes are TRBV27 and TRBJ2-1, with D unresolved. CDR3 size: 11 residues. Germline assignment: CDR1 MNHEY and CDR2 SMNVEV (reference sequence). Trimming cost V 5 bases and J 4 bases, with 3 bases left between them. CDR3 amino acids: CASSLYNEQFF. CDR3 bases: TGTGCCAGCAGTCTTTACAATGAGCAGTTCTTC.

The chain links TRBV5-1 to TRBJ1-1; tentative D call: TRBD1 (5 bases). The CDR3 runs to 15 residues. Trimming left V 0 bases short and J 6 bases short, with 15 bases between. Germline V CDR1 and CDR2: SGHRS, YFSETQ. The chain's CDR3 is CASSLGDGLFAEAFF. The CDR3 DNA follows: TGCGCCAGCAGCTTGGGGGACGGCCTCTTCGCTGAAGCTTTCTTT. The full variable domain, in which reference TRBV5-1 and TRBJ1-1 provide the parts outside the CDR3, is KAGVTQTPRYLIKTRGQQVTLSCSPISGHRSVSWYQQTPGQGLQFLFEYFSETQRNKGNFPGRFSGRQFSNSRSEMNVSTLELGDSALYLCASSLGDGLFAEAFFGQGTRLTVV.

Only one count was recorded for this clone. The rearrangement uses TRBV7-9 and TRBJ2-2; TRBD2 aligns across 9 bases. Unmatched junction bases numbered 6, after V lost 1 base and J lost 3 bases. The CDR3 covers 17 residues. Germline assignment: CDR1 SEHNR and CDR2 FQNEAQ (reference sequence). The DNA for the CDR3 is TGTGCCAGCAGCTTAGGGACTAGCGTCCTTTACACCGGGGAGCTGTTTTTT. It encodes CASSLGTSVLYTGELFF.

The chain combines TRBV5-6 with TRBJ1-1, with D possibly being TRBD1 (5 bases). Germline V gives CDR1 SGHDT, CDR2 YYEEEE. The CDR3 totals 12 residues. Trimming left V 3 bases short and J 5 bases short, with 8 bases between. DNA for the CDR3: TGTGCCAGCAGCTCAGGGAAAACTGAAGCTTTCTTT. It is translated as CASSSGKTEAFF.

The rearrangement joins TRBV6-2 or TRBV6-3 to TRBJ1-1, with TRBD1 identical over 7 bases. Germline loops: CDR1 MNHEY, CDR2 SVGEGT. The CDR3 runs to 15 residues. Losses at the gene ends were 0 bases for V and 4 bases for J; bases not matched to a gene: 5. In DNA form, the CDR3 reads TGTGCCAGCAGTTACTCGACAGGGCCGACCACTGAAGCTTTCTTT. Encoded protein: CASSYSTGPTTEAFF.

The CDR3 DNA is TGTGCCAGCAAGGAAACGGATAATTCACCCCTCCACTTT. Amino acids: CASKETDNSPLHF. The gene calls are TRBV2 and TRBJ1-6, with D uncertain. In germline, CDR1 is SNHLY, CDR2 FYNNEI. Trimming removed 7 bases from V and 5 bases from J, with 9 bases in between. The CDR3 is 13 amino acids.

There are a few counts of this clone. This rearrangement joins TRBV18 to TRBJ2-4; D call uncertain. The V end was cut by 3 bases, the J end by 0 bases, with 6 bases between. Germline assignment: CDR1 KGHSH and CDR2 LQKENI. This CDR3 contains 14 residues. The CDR3 region has the DNA TGTGCCAGCTCACCCCAACTAGCCAAAAACATTCAGTACTTC. This encodes CASSPQLAKNIQYF.

CDR3 bases: TGTGCCAGCAGCCTGCGGGAGGCCAATTCACCCCTCCACTTT. As protein: CASSLREANSPLHF. V usage is TRBV11-1 and J usage is TRBJ1-6, with unresolved D. Germline CDR1 is SGHAT and CDR2 is FQDESV (reference sequence). The CDR3 covers 14 residues. The V gene lost 5 bases and the J gene lost 7 bases, with 12 bases spanning the gap.

V and J are TRBV7-8 and TRBJ2-4; D possibly corresponds to TRBD2 (7 bases). Looked up from germline, CDR1 is SGHVS and CDR2 is FQNEAQ. The ends were cut back, 2 bases at V and 9 bases at J, with 14 bases in the middle. The CDR3 consists of 14 residues. The CDR3 reads CASSLPGEGAIQYF. Here the CDR3 DNA reads TGTGCCAGCAGCTTACCAGGGGAGGGTGCCATTCAGTACTTC.